These 10 T cell receptor beta chains came from one sample sequenced in a study of T-cell memory formation after mild COVID-19. From the 5' RACE reads, TCRdb called clonotypes with MiXCR, one entry per CDR3 protein. The sample comprises under 250,000 distinct CDR3 sequences, 15% of which are singletons, and around 2% rests with the top ten. The sample was PBMCs or a T cell subset sorted from them (not recorded which). The receptors derive from an adult woman who had mild COVID-19 (a few samples of this study predate the infection). Cell type and time point are not known.

This clonotype has a handful of counts. V gene TRBV2 combines with J gene TRBJ1-1; D unclear. The CDR3 is 12 residues long. Germline CDR1 is SNHLY and CDR2 is FYNNEI. V lost 6 bases to trimming and J lost 6 bases, with 11 bases between them. The CDR3 coding sequence is TGTGCCAGCAGCGAGCAAGGGCCTGAAGCTTTCTTT. Translation: CASSEQGPEAFF.

This clonotype was recorded a few times. The chain has TRBV18 and TRBJ1-1, with D unclear. Germline V gives CDR1 KGHSH, CDR2 LQKENI. V gave up 3 bases and J gave up 2 bases, with 16 bases separating them. The length of the CDR3 is 16 residues. The CDR3 DNA is TGTGCCAGCTCACCGGCCGCTCATACTGGAAACACTGAAGCTTTCTTT. Amino acid sequence: CASSPAAHTGNTEAFF.

This clonotype was detected many times. The rearrangement links TRBV5-1 to TRBJ2-3; 12 bases map to TRBD2. The J segment lost 2 bases and the V segment lost 0 bases, leaving 4 bases of the junction unmatched. CDR1 is SGHRS and CDR2 is YFSETQ in the germline V gene. This CDR3 region has 17 residues. The CDR3 DNA is TGCGCCAGCAGCTTGGGACTAGCGGGAGAGGACACAGATACGCAGTATTTT. Residues: CASSLGLAGEDTDTQYF.

The chain joins TRBV6-6 to TRBJ1-2, with D hard to call. Germline assignment: CDR1 MNHNY and CDR2 SVGAGI (reference sequence). The V end was cut by 0 bases, the J end by 1 base, with 9 bases between. The CDR3 extends over 15 amino acids. CDR3: CASSYSVVFNYGYTF. The CDR3 DNA is TGTGCCAGCAGTTACTCGGTGGTTTTTAACTATGGCTACACCTTC.

The V call is TRBV6-2 or TRBV6-3, the J call TRBJ2-5; no definite D call. This CDR3 has 11 residues. Germline V gene sequence: CDR1 MNHEY, CDR2 SVGEGT. V was shortened by 7 bases and J by 7 bases, with 10 bases between the two germline ends. CDR3 residues: CASTKKGTQYF. Written as DNA, the CDR3 is TGTGCCAGCACTAAGAAGGGGACCCAGTACTTC.

J is TRBJ2-5 and V is TRBV19; 9 bases are shared with TRBD2. Germline assignment: CDR1 LNHDA and CDR2 SQIVND (reference sequence). J gave up 4 bases and V 4 bases, and 10 bases lay outside the gene matches. The CDR3 consists of 16 residues. The CDR3 spells CASSSKTSGQIETQYF. CDR3 DNA: TGTGCCAGTAGTAGTAAGACTAGCGGCCAAATAGAGACCCAGTACTTC. Drawing the rest from reference TRBV19 and TRBJ2-5, the complete variable domain is DGGITQSPKYLFRKEGQNVTLSCEQNLNHDAMYWYRQDPGQGLRLIYYSQIVNDFQKGDIAEGYSVSREKKESFPLTVTSAQKNPTAFYLCASSSKTSGQIETQYFGPGTRLLVL.

There are a few counts of this clonotype. V and J are TRBV5-6 and TRBJ2-1; TRBD1 aligns across 7 bases. V shed 1 base, J shed 9 bases, and the junction held 13 bases outside the gene matches. The CDR3 covers 16 residues. Germline V lookup: CDR1 SGHDT, CDR2 YYEEEE. The CDR3 loop reads CASSLQGVTGWGEQFF. The CDR3 DNA sequence: TGTGCCAGCAGCTTGCAGGGGGTCACAGGGTGGGGTGAGCAGTTCTTC.

This chain links TRBV5-4 with TRBJ2-3; D may be TRBD2 (5 bases). This CDR3 spans 15 amino acids. In germline, CDR1 is SGHNT, CDR2 YYREEE (reference sequence). V dropped 4 bases and J dropped 1 base, with 13 bases sitting between them. The CDR3 loop is CASSDKLERTDTQYF. CDR3 DNA: TGTGCCAGCAGCGACAAACTAGAGCGCACAGATACGCAGTATTTT.

This clonotype was counted at least ten times. The chain carries TRBV5-1 and TRBJ1-5; D may be TRBD1 (5 bases). Germline assignment: CDR1 SGHRS and CDR2 YFSETQ. The CDR3 is 13 residues long. V lost 0 bases and J 6 bases, leaving 7 bases between the germline ends. This CDR3 reads CASSLEGFQPQHF. The CDR3 bases are TGCGCCAGCAGCTTGGAGGGGTTTCAGCCCCAGCATTTT.

This clonotype was counted only a few times. The rearrangement links TRBV20-1 to TRBJ2-4, with 7 bases identical to TRBD1. J lost 3 bases, V lost 2 bases, and 7 bases had no gene match. The CDR3 runs to 15 residues. The V gene's germline CDR1 is DFQATT and CDR2 SNEGSKA (reference sequence). CDR3 region: CSARPTGSGKNIQYF. Written as DNA, the CDR3 is TGCAGTGCTAGACCGACAGGGTCGGGCAAAAACATTCAGTACTTC.